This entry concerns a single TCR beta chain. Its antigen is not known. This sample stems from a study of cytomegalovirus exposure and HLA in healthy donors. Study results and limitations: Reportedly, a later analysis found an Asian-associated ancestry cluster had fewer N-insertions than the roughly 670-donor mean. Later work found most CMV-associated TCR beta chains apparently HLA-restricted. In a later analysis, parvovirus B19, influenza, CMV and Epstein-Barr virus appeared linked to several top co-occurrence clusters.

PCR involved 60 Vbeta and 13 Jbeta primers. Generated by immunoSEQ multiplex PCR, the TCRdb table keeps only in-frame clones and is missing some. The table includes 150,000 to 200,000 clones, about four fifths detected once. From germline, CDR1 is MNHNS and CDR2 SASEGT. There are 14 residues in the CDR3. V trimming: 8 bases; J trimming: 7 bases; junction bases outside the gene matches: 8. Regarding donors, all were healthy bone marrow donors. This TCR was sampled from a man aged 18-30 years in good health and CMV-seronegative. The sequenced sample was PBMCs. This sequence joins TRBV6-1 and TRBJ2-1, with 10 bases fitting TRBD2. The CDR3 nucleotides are TGTGCCAGCTCCCCTAGCGGGGGAAAGAATGAGCAGTTCTTC. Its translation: CASSPSGGKNEQFF.